These T cell receptor beta chains were read from a single sample in a study of Ad26.COV2.S vaccination and SARS-CoV-2 variants. Sequencing was performed with immunoSEQ multiplex PCR; in TCRdb, only in-frame clones are kept and a portion is missing. The sample yields 350,000 to 500,000 clones, roughly 88% seen once. Material: peripheral blood, obtained in a trial of Ad26.COV2.S vaccine versus placebo. All receptors derive from a person between 18 and 60 years old who received the Ad26.COV2.S COVID-19 vaccine or a placebo. CDR3s include the opening cysteine and the closing phenylalanine or tryptophan. The D gene is left open where the match is weak. Not all rows give a size; the values are once, few, many and, for expanded clones, a class.

d_gene: NA
len: 14
abundance: once
v_gene: TRBV19
j_gene: TRBJ1-5
CDR3nt: TGTGCCAGTAGTATCGGTAGAAGCAATCAGCCCCAGCATTTT
CDR3aa: CASSIGRSNQPQHF

d_gene: TRBD2
len: 15
abundance: NA
v_gene: TRBV5-1
j_gene: TRBJ2-3
CDR3nt: TGCGCCAGCAGCTTGGACGGCGGGAGGTCAGATACGCAGTATTTT
CDR3aa: CASSLDGGRSDTQYF

d_gene: TRBD2
len: 14
abundance: NA
v_gene: TRBV30
j_gene: TRBJ2-1
CDR3nt: TGTGCCTGGAGCGTCGGACTAGCGGTGAATGAGCAGTTCTTC
CDR3aa: CAWSVGLAVNEQFF

d_gene: NA
len: 16
abundance: NA
v_gene: TRBV9
j_gene: TRBJ1-3
CDR3nt: TGTGCCAGCAGCGTAGGAGGCAGAACCTCTGGAAACACCATATATTTT
CDR3aa: CASSVGGRTSGNTIYF

d_gene: NA
len: 13
abundance: NA
v_gene: TRBV7-9
j_gene: TRBJ1-2
CDR3nt: TGTGCCAGCAGCTTAGGACAGGCCAGTGGCTACACCTTC
CDR3aa: CASSLGQASGYTF

d_gene: NA
len: 12
abundance: NA
v_gene: TRBV28
j_gene: TRBJ2-3
CDR3nt: TGTGCCAGCCAGGGAGGTCTGGATACGCAGTATTTT
CDR3aa: CASQGGLDTQYF

d_gene: NA
len: 13
abundance: NA
v_gene: TRBV27
j_gene: TRBJ2-3
CDR3nt: TGTGCCAGCAGTTTTAAGGGCACAGATACGCAGTATTTT
CDR3aa: CASSFKGTDTQYF

d_gene: NA
len: 15
abundance: NA
v_gene: TRBV6-5
j_gene: TRBJ1-5
CDR3nt: TGTGCCAGCAGTCAGAGGGGGGGACTAGGTCAGCCCCAGCATTTT
CDR3aa: CASSQRGGLGQPQHF

d_gene: TRBD2
len: 16
abundance: NA
v_gene: TRBV24-1
j_gene: TRBJ2-1
CDR3nt: TGTGCCACCAGTGGTGGACTAGCGTTGACCTACAATGAGCAGTTCTTC
CDR3aa: CATSGGLALTYNEQFF

d_gene: NA
len: 14
abundance: NA
v_gene: TRBV28
j_gene: TRBJ1-1
CDR3nt: TGTGCCAGCAGTTTATTTTCTGAGTACACTGAAGCTTTCTTT
CDR3aa: CASSLFSEYTEAFF

d_gene: NA
len: 15
abundance: NA
v_gene: TRBV5-4
j_gene: TRBJ2-1
CDR3nt: TGTGCCAGCAGCTTGGGATCAAGCTCCTACAATGAGCAGTTCTTC
CDR3aa: CASSLGSSSYNEQFF

d_gene: TRBD2
len: 16
abundance: NA
v_gene: TRBV9
j_gene: TRBJ2-3
CDR3nt: TGTGCCAGCAGCGTGGATACTAGCGGGAGCACAGATACGCAGTATTTT
CDR3aa: CASSVDTSGSTDTQYF

d_gene: TRBD1
len: 13
abundance: once
v_gene: TRBV20-1
j_gene: TRBJ2-7
CDR3nt: TGCAGTGCTAGTCTACAGGGGGCTGGGGAGCAGTACTTC
CDR3aa: CSASLQGAGEQYF

d_gene: NA
len: 12
abundance: once
v_gene: TRBV18
j_gene: TRBJ2-7
CDR3nt: TGTGCCACTGGGGAGGTGGACTACGAGCAGTACTTC
CDR3aa: CATGEVDYEQYF

d_gene: TRBD2
len: 16
abundance: NA
v_gene: TRBV3-1/TRBV3-2
j_gene: TRBJ2-5
CDR3nt: TGTGCCAGCAGCCAAGCCCTCACTAGCGGCCAAGAGACCCAGTACTTC
CDR3aa: CASSQALTSGQETQYF

d_gene: NA
len: 15
abundance: NA
v_gene: TRBV9
j_gene: TRBJ2-2
CDR3nt: TGTGCCAGCAGCGTAGAGGGGACCGCGGGCGGGGAGCTGTTTTTT
CDR3aa: CASSVEGTAGGELFF

d_gene: TRBD1
len: 13
abundance: NA
v_gene: TRBV9
j_gene: TRBJ1-6
CDR3nt: TGTGCCAGCACCAGGGGGACAGAGACACCCCTCCACTTT
CDR3aa: CASTRGTETPLHF

d_gene: TRBD1
len: 17
abundance: NA
v_gene: TRBV7-8
j_gene: TRBJ1-2
CDR3nt: TGTGCCAGCAGCTTAGCTGTCCGGACAGGGAGAGAGGTTGGCTACACCTTC
CDR3aa: CASSLAVRTGREVGYTF

d_gene: NA
len: 14
abundance: NA
v_gene: TRBV15
j_gene: TRBJ2-7
CDR3nt: TGTGCCACCAGCAGAGCTGGGGGTTCTCGGGAGCAGTACTTC
CDR3aa: CATSRAGGSREQYF

d_gene: NA
len: 13
abundance: NA
v_gene: TRBV2
j_gene: TRBJ1-2
CDR3nt: TGTGCCAGCAGGCGACAATTTGGGGCGGGCTACACCTTC
CDR3aa: CASRRQFGAGYTF

d_gene: TRBD2
len: 16
abundance: NA
v_gene: TRBV4-2
j_gene: TRBJ2-1
CDR3nt: TGTGCCAGCAGCCATCGAAACAAGCGGGAGGGCGAGGTGCAGTTCTTC
CDR3aa: CASSHRNKREGEVQFF

d_gene: NA
len: 19
abundance: NA
v_gene: TRBV7-2
j_gene: TRBJ2-5
CDR3nt: TGTGCCAGCAGCTTATTTTGGGAACGAGGGGGAGGTTCCCAAGAGACCCAGTACTTC
CDR3aa: CASSLFWERGGGSQETQYF

d_gene: TRBD1
len: 18
abundance: NA
v_gene: TRBV24-1
j_gene: TRBJ2-1
CDR3nt: TGTGCCACCAGTGATTTGGGTGGGACAGCCTACTCCTACAATGAGCAGTTCTTC
CDR3aa: CATSDLGGTAYSYNEQFF

d_gene: NA
len: 17
abundance: NA
v_gene: TRBV10-3
j_gene: TRBJ2-2
CDR3nt: TGTGCCATCACTAGTCTGGACAACCCTCGTAGCACCGGGGAGCTGTTTTTT
CDR3aa: CAITSLDNPRSTGELFF

d_gene: NA
len: 16
abundance: NA
v_gene: TRBV6-5
j_gene: TRBJ1-1
CDR3nt: TGTGCCAGCAGTTCGGCAGGGTCTATGCTGAACACTGAAGCTTTCTTT
CDR3aa: CASSSAGSMLNTEAFF

d_gene: NA
len: 17
abundance: NA
v_gene: TRBV5-1
j_gene: TRBJ2-2
CDR3nt: TGCGCCAGCAGCTTACAGCCGGAGTTCGCGAACACCGGGGAGCTGTTTTTT
CDR3aa: CASSLQPEFANTGELFF

d_gene: NA
len: 15
abundance: NA
v_gene: TRBV19
j_gene: TRBJ1-2
CDR3nt: TGTGCCAGTAGTAGTGATACCAGGGGTGGCTATGGCTACACCTTC
CDR3aa: CASSSDTRGGYGYTF

d_gene: TRBD1
len: 13
abundance: NA
v_gene: TRBV11-2
j_gene: TRBJ2-1
CDR3nt: TGTGCCAGCAGCCGCGGACAGGGCTATGAGCAGTTCTTC
CDR3aa: CASSRGQGYEQFF

d_gene: NA
len: 16
abundance: NA
v_gene: TRBV7-9
j_gene: TRBJ1-3
CDR3nt: TGTGCCAGCAGCTTAGTCGGGGGGCAAGCTGGAAACACCATATATTTT
CDR3aa: CASSLVGGQAGNTIYF

d_gene: TRBD1
len: 15
abundance: NA
v_gene: TRBV19
j_gene: TRBJ1-1
CDR3nt: TGTGCCAGTAGTTCAAGGGGACAGGGACATGTCGAAGCTTTCTTT
CDR3aa: CASSSRGQGHVEAFF

d_gene: TRBD1
len: 19
abundance: NA
v_gene: TRBV7-8
j_gene: TRBJ1-5
CDR3nt: TGTGCCAGCAGCCCTAAAATCTTCGGGACAGGGCCTGGGAGTCAGCCCCAGCATTTT
CDR3aa: CASSPKIFGTGPGSQPQHF

d_gene: NA
len: 15
abundance: NA
v_gene: TRBV7-2
j_gene: TRBJ2-2
CDR3nt: TGTGCCAGCAGCTTAGGCTTCGGGAACACCGGGGAGCTGTTTTTT
CDR3aa: CASSLGFGNTGELFF

d_gene: TRBD1
len: 15
abundance: NA
v_gene: TRBV19
j_gene: TRBJ1-2
CDR3nt: TGTGCCAGTAGTGACCACAGGGGGGTTAACTATGGCTACACCTTC
CDR3aa: CASSDHRGVNYGYTF

d_gene: TRBD2
len: 15
abundance: NA
v_gene: TRBV7-2
j_gene: TRBJ2-1
CDR3nt: TGTGCCAGCAGCGACGGGACTAGCGGGACGAATGAGCAGTTCTTC
CDR3aa: CASSDGTSGTNEQFF

d_gene: NA
len: 15
abundance: NA
v_gene: TRBV7-2
j_gene: TRBJ1-5
CDR3nt: TGTGCCAGCAGCCTCACCAGGGACGCAGGACAGCCCCAGCATTTT
CDR3aa: CASSLTRDAGQPQHF

d_gene: TRBD1
len: 15
abundance: NA
v_gene: TRBV7-8
j_gene: TRBJ1-4
CDR3nt: TGTGCCAGCAGCACCCTGGGACAGCCTGATGAAAAACTGTTTTTT
CDR3aa: CASSTLGQPDEKLFF

d_gene: NA
len: 16
abundance: NA
v_gene: TRBV21-1
j_gene: TRBJ2-7
CDR3nt: TGTGCCAGCAGCAATTCGCTAGCGGGAAAGAACTACGAGCAGTACTTC
CDR3aa: CASSNSLAGKNYEQYF

d_gene: TRBD2
len: 16
abundance: NA
v_gene: TRBV13
j_gene: TRBJ2-7
CDR3nt: TGTGCCAGCAGCTTAGCGGCTAGCGGGAGTTCCTACGAGCAGTACTTC
CDR3aa: CASSLAASGSSYEQYF

d_gene: NA
len: 14
abundance: NA
v_gene: TRBV9
j_gene: TRBJ2-7
CDR3nt: TGTGCCAGCAGCGTAGGCACGGCCTCCTACGAGCAGTACTTC
CDR3aa: CASSVGTASYEQYF

d_gene: NA
len: 12
abundance: many
v_gene: TRBV6-6
j_gene: TRBJ2-7
CDR3nt: TGTGCCAGCACCAATTTGAGATACGAGCAGTACTTC
CDR3aa: CASTNLRYEQYF

d_gene: NA
len: 13
abundance: NA
v_gene: TRBV5-5
j_gene: TRBJ2-7
CDR3nt: TGTGCCAGCAGCTCCTCAACAGGGCGCGAGCAGTACTTC
CDR3aa: CASSSSTGREQYF

d_gene: NA
len: 13
abundance: NA
v_gene: TRBV9
j_gene: TRBJ2-7
CDR3nt: TGTGCCAGCAGCGTCGACAGCTCCTACGAGCAGTACTTC
CDR3aa: CASSVDSSYEQYF

d_gene: TRBD1
len: 18
abundance: NA
v_gene: TRBV5-6
j_gene: TRBJ2-7
CDR3nt: TGTGCCAGCAGCTCCTACGGGACAGGGGGCCGTAAAACCTACGAGCAGTACTTC
CDR3aa: CASSSYGTGGRKTYEQYF

d_gene: TRBD2
len: 15
abundance: NA
v_gene: TRBV9
j_gene: TRBJ2-1
CDR3nt: TGTGCCAGCAGCGTCCAAGCGGGAGGCCACAATGAGCAGTTCTTC
CDR3aa: CASSVQAGGHNEQFF